The T cell receptor (beta chain) described here comes from a study of metastatic and nonmetastatic thyroid tumors (dated by TCRdb to the early 2020s). Study-level background: Repertoires were compared across peripheral blood and tumor or nodule tissue samples from malignant and benign thyroid patients. The investigation overall reported the following: In both blood and tumor samples, malignant tumors were reported to have significantly higher TCR beta diversity than benign nodules.

The receptor library was made with PCR. The run used an Illumina HiSeq 4000. High-throughput sequencing was used to profile the CDR3 region of the TCR beta-chain in every patient. Concerning the study's data processing: The researchers built a classifier to tell apart papillary thyroid cancer patients with distant metastasis, based on CDR3 differences among clinicopathological groups. The Shannon index was used to assess repertoire diversity, and the Morisita-Horn index was used to assess tumor-blood repertoire similarity. The raw public reads went through TCRdb reprocessing: fastp at Q25, MiXCR clone calling, in-frame beta chains kept. It is TCRdb's table, rather than the study itself, that gives the V and J calls and clone size. This sample is represented by under 25,000 clones; about a quarter of them were singletons. The ten biggest clones cover approximately 3.5% of the sample. Before undergoing thyroid surgery, none of the patients had been given any kind of treatment. The study retrospectively analysed patient clinical samples collected from the early 2010s to the late 2010s using T-cell receptor beta sequencing.

The count of this clone is one. This clone's antigen is unknown. Qualities for individual bases were not recorded, and no much larger clone is one base off. A lone read gives weak evidence. This TCR came from a male donor with papillary thyroid cancer or a benign thyroid nodule (not recorded which). Some clones in this sample may be carry-over from other donors' samples. The sample taken for sequencing was blood.

This receptor has the CDR3 CASSLDFGSGANVLTF. The DNA sequence follows: TGTGCCAGCAGCTTAGATTTCGGGTCTGGGGCCAACGTCCTGACTTTC. This chain is built from TRBV7-6 and TRBJ2-6; no D segment can be confidently identified. The germline V gene encodes CDR1 SGHVS and CDR2 FNYEAQ. Between the V and J ends, shortened by 1 base and 1 base respectively, the junction contains 8 bases. CDR3 length: 16 amino acids, cysteine to phenylalanine. The sequence is cut down to CDR3 DNA, 48 bases in frame from base 1. With the portions outside the CDR3 filled from the reference TRBV7-6 and TRBJ2-6 genes, the complete variable region becomes GAGVSQSPRYKVTKRGQDVALRCDPISGHVSLYWYRQALGQGPEFLTYFNYEAQQDKSGLPNDRFSAERPEGSISTLTIQRTEQRDSAMYRCASSLDFGSGANVLTFGAGSRLTVL.